This T cell receptor (beta chain) emerged from a study of read filtering for tumor transcriptome and immune sequencing. Study results and caveats: IR-seq and RNA-seq agreed better without single-read clonotypes.

Molecular barcoded adaptors covering alpha/delta and beta/gamma chains were used on roughly 400 ng RNA. TCRdb used MiXCR to reprocess the reads, holding one entry per CDR3 protein. The repertoire holds about 61,000 distinct CDR3 sequences, with about a fifth as singletons. In regard to this clonotype: No antigen is known for it. A read error is possible here, since a much larger clone lies one base away.

This CDR3 has 13 amino acids. The junction had 11 bases not matched to a gene; V was cut back by 6 bases and J by 6 bases. Per the germline V gene, CDR1 is DFQATT and CDR2 is SNEGSKA (reference sequence). The chain employs TRBV20-1 and TRBJ2-7; 7 bases align to TRBD1. The clonotype originates from a donor aged 40 or over with multiple myeloma. The sequenced sample consisted of a population of CD138-negative cells sorted from bone marrow. This chain's CDR3 is CSAKTGQMGEQYF. CDR3 bases: TGCAGTGCAAAGACAGGGCAGATGGGCGAGCAGTACTTC.